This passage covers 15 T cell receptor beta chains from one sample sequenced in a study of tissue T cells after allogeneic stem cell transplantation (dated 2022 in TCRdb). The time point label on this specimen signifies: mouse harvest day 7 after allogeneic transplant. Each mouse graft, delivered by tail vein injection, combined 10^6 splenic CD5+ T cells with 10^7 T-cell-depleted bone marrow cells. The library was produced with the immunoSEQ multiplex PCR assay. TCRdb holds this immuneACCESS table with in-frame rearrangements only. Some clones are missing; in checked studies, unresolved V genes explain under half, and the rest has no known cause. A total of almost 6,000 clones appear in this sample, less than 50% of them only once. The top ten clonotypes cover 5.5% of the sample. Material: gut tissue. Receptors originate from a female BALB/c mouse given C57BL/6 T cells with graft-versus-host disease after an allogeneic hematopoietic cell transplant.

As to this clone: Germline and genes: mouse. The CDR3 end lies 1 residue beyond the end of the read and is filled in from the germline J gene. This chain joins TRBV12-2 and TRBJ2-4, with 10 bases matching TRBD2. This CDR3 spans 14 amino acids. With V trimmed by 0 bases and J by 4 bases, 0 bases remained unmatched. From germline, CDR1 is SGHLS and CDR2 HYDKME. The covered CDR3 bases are TGTGCCAGCTCTCTCGGACTGGGGGAAAACACCTTGTAC. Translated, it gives CASSLGLGENTLY. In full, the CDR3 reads CASSLGLGENTLYF.

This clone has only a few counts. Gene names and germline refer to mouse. Partial CDR3 DNA: TGTGCAAGCAGCTTAGATCTTGAACAGTAC. Protein product: CASSLDLEQY. The CDR3 in its entirety is CASSLDLEQYF. The rearrangement links TRBV16 to TRBJ2-7; D gene unclear. The read terminates 1 residue ahead of where the CDR3 ends, so the germline J gene completes it. The CDR3 consists of 11 residues. Germline CDR1 SGHSA, CDR2 FRNQAP. Trimming pared 0 bases from V and 6 bases from J, leaving 3 bases between.

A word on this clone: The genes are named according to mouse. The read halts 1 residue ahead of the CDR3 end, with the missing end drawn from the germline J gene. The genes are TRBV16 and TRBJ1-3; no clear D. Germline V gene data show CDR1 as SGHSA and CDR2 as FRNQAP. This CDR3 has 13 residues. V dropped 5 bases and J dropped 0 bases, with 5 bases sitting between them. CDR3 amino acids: CASSLSSGNTLYF. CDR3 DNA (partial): TGTGCAAGCAGCCTTAGTTCTGGAAATACGCTCTAT.

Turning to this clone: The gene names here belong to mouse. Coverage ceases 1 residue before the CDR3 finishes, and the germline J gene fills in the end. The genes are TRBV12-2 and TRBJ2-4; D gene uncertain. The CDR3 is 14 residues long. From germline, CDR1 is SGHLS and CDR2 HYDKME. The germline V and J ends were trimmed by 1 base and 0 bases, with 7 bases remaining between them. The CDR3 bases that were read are TGTGCCAGCTCTCTAGGGTTTAGTCAAAACACCTTGTAC. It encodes CASSLGFSQNTLY. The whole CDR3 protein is CASSLGFSQNTLYF.

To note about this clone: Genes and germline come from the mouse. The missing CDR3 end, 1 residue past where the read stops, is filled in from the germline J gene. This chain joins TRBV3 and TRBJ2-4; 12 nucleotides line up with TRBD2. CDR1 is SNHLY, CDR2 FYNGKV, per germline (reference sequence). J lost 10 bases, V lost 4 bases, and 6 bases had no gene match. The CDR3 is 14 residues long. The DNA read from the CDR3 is TGTGCCAGCAGCTCCGGGACTGGGGGGTCAGCCTTGTAC. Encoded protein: CASSSGTGGSALY. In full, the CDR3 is CASSSGTGGSALYF.

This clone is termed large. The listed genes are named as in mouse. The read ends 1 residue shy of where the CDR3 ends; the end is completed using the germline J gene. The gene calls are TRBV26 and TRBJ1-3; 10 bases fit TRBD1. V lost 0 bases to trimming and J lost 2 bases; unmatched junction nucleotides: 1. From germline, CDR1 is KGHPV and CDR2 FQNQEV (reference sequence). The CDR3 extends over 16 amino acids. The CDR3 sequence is CASSLSGTGAGNTLYF. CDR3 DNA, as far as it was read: TGTGCCAGCAGTCTGTCCGGGACAGGGGCTGGAAATACGCTCTAT.

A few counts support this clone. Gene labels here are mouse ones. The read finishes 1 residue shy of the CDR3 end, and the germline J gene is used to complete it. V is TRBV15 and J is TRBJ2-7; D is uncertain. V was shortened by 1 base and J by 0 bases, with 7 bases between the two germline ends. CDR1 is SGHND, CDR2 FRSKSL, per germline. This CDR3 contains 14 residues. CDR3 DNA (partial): TGTGCCAGCAGTTTAGGGGGAAGCTCCTATGAACAGTAC. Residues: CASSLGGSSYEQY. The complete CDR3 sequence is CASSLGGSSYEQYF.

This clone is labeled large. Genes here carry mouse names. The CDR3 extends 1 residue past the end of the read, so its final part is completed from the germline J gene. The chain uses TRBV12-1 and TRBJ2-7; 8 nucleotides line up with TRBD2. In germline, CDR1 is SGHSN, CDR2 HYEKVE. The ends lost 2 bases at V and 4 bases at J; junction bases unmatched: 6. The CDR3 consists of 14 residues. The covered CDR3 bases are TGTGCCAGCTCTCCCCGGGGGGGCGGATATGAACAGTAC. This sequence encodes CASSPRGGGYEQY. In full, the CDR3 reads CASSPRGGGYEQYF. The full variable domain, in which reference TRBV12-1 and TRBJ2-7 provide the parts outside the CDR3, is DSGVVQSPRHIIKEKGGRSVLTCIPISGHSNVVWYQQTLGKELKFLIQHYEKVERDKGFLPSRFSVQQFDDYHSEMNMSALELEDSAMYFCASSPRGGGYEQYFGPGTRLTVL.

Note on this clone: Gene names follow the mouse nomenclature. The CDR3 DNA, read in part, is TGTGCCAGCAGCGGGACAGGGTTCAACGAAAGATTATTT. Amino acid sequence: CASSGTGFNERLF. The entire CDR3 reads CASSGTGFNERLFF. The rearrangement links TRBV26 to TRBJ1-4; 9 positions agree with TRBD1. With the read ending 1 residue before the CDR3 end, the germline J gene is used to fill in that end. V trimming: 6 bases; J trimming: 4 bases; junction bases outside the gene matches: 3. The germline gives CDR1 KGHPV, CDR2 FQNQEV (reference sequence). The CDR3 is made up of 14 amino acids.

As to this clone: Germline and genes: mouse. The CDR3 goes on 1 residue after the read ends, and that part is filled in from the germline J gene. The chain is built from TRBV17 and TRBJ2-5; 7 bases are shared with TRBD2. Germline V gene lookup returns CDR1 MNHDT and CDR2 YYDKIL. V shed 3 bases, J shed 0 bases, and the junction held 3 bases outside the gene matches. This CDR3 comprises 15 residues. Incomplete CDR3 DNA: TGTGCTAGCAGTAGTGGGGGGTTTAACCAAGACACCCAGTAC. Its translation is CASSSGGFNQDTQY. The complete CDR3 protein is CASSSGGFNQDTQYF.

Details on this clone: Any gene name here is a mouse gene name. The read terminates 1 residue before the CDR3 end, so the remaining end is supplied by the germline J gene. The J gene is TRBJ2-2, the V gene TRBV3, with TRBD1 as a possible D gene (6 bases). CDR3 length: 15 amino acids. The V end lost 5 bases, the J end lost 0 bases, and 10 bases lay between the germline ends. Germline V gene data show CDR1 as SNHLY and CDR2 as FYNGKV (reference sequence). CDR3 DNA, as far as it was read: TGTGCCAGCAGCCCCAGGGGCGCAAACACCGGGCAGCTCTAC. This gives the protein CASSPRGANTGQLY. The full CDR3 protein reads CASSPRGANTGQLYF.

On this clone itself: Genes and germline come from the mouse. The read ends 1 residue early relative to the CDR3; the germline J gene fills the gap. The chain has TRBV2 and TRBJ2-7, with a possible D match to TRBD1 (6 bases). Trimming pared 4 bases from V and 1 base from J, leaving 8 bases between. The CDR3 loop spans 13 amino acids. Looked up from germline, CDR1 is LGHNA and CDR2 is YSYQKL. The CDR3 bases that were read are TGTGCCAGCAGCCGGGACACATCCTATGAACAGTAC. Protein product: CASSRDTSYEQY. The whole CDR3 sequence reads CASSRDTSYEQYF.

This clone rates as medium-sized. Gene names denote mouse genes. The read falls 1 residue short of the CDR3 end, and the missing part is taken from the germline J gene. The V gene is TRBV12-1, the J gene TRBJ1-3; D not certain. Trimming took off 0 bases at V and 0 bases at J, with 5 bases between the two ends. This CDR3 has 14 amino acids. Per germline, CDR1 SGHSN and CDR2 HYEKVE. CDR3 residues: CASSLGYSGNTLYF. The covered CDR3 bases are TGTGCCAGCTCTCTCGGCTATTCTGGAAATACGCTCTAT.

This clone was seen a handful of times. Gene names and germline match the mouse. CDR3 sequence reads: CASSPGPGDEQYF. The CDR3 DNA, read in part, is TGTGCCAGCAGCCCCGGGCCAGGGGATGAACAGTAC. This chain joins TRBV5 and TRBJ2-7, with a possible D match to TRBD1 (6 bases). The read halts 1 residue ahead of the CDR3 end, with the missing end drawn from the germline J gene. CDR1 and CDR2 from the germline V gene are LGHNA and YNLKQL (reference sequence). The CDR3 is 13 amino acids. The V and J ends lost 4 bases and 5 bases respectively, with 12 bases between them.

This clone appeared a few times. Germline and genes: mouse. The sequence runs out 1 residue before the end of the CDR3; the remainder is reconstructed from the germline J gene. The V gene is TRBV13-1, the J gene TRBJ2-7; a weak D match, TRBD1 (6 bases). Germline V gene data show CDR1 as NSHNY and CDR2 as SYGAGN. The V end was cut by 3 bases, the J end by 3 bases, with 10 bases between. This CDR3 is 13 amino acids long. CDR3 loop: CASSARDNYEQYF. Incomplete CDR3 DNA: TGTGCCAGCAGTGCCCGGGACAACTATGAACAGTAC.